These 9 T cell receptor beta chains were all obtained from the same sample, sequenced in a study of T cell changes during pregnancy in multiple sclerosis. TCRdb's table, derived via immunoSEQ multiplex PCR, lists solely in-frame clones and lacks some. The data show about 59,000 clones, 90% to 95% seen once. The sequences come from peripheral blood, collected before pregnancy. Every receptor here comes from a female donor with multiple sclerosis, enrolled in a pregnancy study.

This chain links TRBV6-1 with TRBJ2-3, with TRBD2 matching over 13 bases. Per germline, CDR1 MNHNS and CDR2 SASEGT. The CDR3 covers 16 residues. With 4 bases clipped from V and 6 bases from J, the junction kept 7 bases outside the gene matches. CDR3: CASSGTLAGGPDTQYF. The CDR3 DNA reads as TGTGCCAGCAGTGGAACACTAGCGGGGGGGCCGGATACGCAGTATTTT.

The CDR3 region has the DNA TGTGCCAGCAGTGGGGGGGGGCGTTATGAAAAACTGTTTTTT. It yields the protein CASSGGGRYEKLFF. The V and J genes are TRBV6-4 and TRBJ1-4; the D gene is possibly TRBD1 (6 bases). The CDR3 extends over 14 amino acids. Looked up from germline, CDR1 is MRHNA and CDR2 is SNTAGT. V shed 4 bases and J shed 6 bases, with 12 bases lying between them.

This chain links TRBV29-1 with TRBJ2-2; 8 positions agree with TRBD1. V shed 5 bases and J 2 bases; nucleotides not matched to a gene: 4. The CDR3 runs 14 residues. From germline, CDR1 is SQVTM and CDR2 ANQGSEA. The CDR3: CSVTGTGNTGELFF. The CDR3 coding sequence is TGCAGCGTTACCGGGACAGGTAACACCGGGGAGCTGTTTTTT.

CDR3 nucleotides: TGTGCCAGCAAAAGCGGGGAAGCCTCCTACGAGCAGTACTTC. Translating gives CASKSGEASYEQYF. The chain joins TRBV7-9 to TRBJ2-7; 7 nucleotides line up with TRBD2. The germline V gene encodes CDR1 SEHNR and CDR2 FQNEAQ (reference sequence). V was pared by 7 bases and J by 0 bases, with 6 bases of the junction left unmatched. The CDR3 extends over 14 amino acids.

The rearrangement joins TRBV10-3 to TRBJ2-7; D is perhaps TRBD2 (6 bases). Trimming removed 4 bases at V and 0 bases at J, with 16 bases between. The CDR3 is 16 residues long. In germline, CDR1 is ENHRY, CDR2 SYGVKD. CDR3 residues: CAISGRRRDSSYEQYF. As DNA, the CDR3 is TGTGCCATCAGTGGGAGGCGGAGGGATAGCTCCTACGAGCAGTACTTC.

The CDR3 reads CAIPSTRQGASPLHF. CDR3 in DNA: TGTGCCATTCCCTCCACGCGGCAGGGGGCTTCACCCCTCCACTTT. V is TRBV6-1 and J is TRBJ1-6; 8 nucleotides align to TRBD1. This CDR3 has 15 residues. Germline V gene sequence: CDR1 MNHNS, CDR2 SASEGT. V lost 10 bases and J lost 9; bases outside the gene matches: 14.

The chain recombines TRBV9 with TRBJ1-4; possible D gene TRBD1, 6 bases. The V end lost 0 bases, the J end lost 10 bases, and 10 bases lay between the germline ends. The CDR3 has 13 residues. Per the germline V gene, CDR1 is SGDLS and CDR2 is YYNGEE. The CDR3 protein is CASSVARGGKLFF. The CDR3 nucleotides are TGTGCCAGCAGCGTAGCGAGGGGGGGAAAACTGTTTTTT.

The sample holds a few counts of this clone. The V call is TRBV6-5, the J call TRBJ1-6; D is possibly TRBD1 (6 bases). This CDR3 is 15 amino acids long. Germline loops: CDR1 MNHEY, CDR2 SVGAGI. Deletions cut 3 bases from V and 10 bases from J, with 16 bases between. The CDR3 bases are TGTGCCAGCAGTTATTGGACAGAATCGATCTCACCCCTCCACTTT. Protein sequence: CASSYWTESISPLHF.

This clone was recorded only once. The V gene is TRBV28, the J gene TRBJ1-2; no clear D. Germline CDR1 reads MDHEN; CDR2 reads SYDVKM. The V end was cut by 4 bases, the J end by 4 bases, with 7 bases between. CDR3 length: 12 amino acids. CDR3 coding DNA: TGTGCCAGCAGTTACGAGGGCTATGGCTACACCTTC. Protein: CASSYEGYGYTF.